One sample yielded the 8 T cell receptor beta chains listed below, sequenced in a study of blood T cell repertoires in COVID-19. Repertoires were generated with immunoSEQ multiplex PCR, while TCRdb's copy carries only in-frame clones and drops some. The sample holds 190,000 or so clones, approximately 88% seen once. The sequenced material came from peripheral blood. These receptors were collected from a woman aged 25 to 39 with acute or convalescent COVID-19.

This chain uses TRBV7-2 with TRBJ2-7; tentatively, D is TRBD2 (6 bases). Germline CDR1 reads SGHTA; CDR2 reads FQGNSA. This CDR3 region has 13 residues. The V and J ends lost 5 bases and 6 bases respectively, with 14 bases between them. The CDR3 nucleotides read TGTGCCAGCAGCCGCGGGACGGCCGGCGAGCAGTACTTC. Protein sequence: CASSRGTAGEQYF.

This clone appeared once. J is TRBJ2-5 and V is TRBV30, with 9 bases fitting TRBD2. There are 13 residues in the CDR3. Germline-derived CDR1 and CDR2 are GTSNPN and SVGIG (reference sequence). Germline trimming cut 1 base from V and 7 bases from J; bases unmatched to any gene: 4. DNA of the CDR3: TGTGCCTGGAGTGGGACTAGCGAGGGGACCCAGTACTTC. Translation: CAWSGTSEGTQYF.

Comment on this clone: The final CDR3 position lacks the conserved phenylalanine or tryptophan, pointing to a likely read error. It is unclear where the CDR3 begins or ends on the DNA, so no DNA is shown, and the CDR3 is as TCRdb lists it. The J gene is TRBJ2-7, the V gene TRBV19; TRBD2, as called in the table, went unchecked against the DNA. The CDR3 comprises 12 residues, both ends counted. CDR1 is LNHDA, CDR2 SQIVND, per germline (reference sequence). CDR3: CASSTRTSGSRH.

In DNA form, the CDR3 reads TGCGCCAGCAGCTGGGACAGGCAGAATTCACCCCTCCACTTT. Its protein is CASSWDRQNSPLHF. The chain has TRBV5-1 and TRBJ1-6, with 8 bases matching TRBD1. CDR3 size: 14 residues. Germline lookup yields CDR1 SGHRS and CDR2 YFSETQ. V shed 3 bases, J shed 7 bases, and the junction held 3 bases outside the gene matches.

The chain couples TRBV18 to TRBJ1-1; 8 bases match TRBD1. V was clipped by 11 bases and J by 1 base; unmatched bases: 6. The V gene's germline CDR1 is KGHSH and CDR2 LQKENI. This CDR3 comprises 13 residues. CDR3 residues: CASRGQGNTEAFF. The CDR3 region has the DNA TGTGCCTCCCGAGGACAGGGGAACACTGAAGCTTTCTTT.

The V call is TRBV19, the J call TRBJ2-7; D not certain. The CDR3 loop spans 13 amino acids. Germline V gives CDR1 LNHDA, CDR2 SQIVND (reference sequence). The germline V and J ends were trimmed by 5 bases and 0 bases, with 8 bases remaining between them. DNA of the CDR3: TGTGCCAGTAGTTCCCCGGGCTCCTACGAGCAGTACTTC. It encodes CASSSPGSYEQYF.

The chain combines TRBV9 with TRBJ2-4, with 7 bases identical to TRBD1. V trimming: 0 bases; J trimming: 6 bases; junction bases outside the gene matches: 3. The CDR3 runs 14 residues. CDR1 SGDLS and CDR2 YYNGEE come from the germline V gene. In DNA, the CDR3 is TGTGCCAGCAGCGTAGCAGGGACAGCAAACATTCAGTACTTC. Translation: CASSVAGTANIQYF.

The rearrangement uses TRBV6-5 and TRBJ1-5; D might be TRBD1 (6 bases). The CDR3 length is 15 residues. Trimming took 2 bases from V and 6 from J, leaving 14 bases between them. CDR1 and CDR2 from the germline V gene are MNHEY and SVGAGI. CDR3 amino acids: CASSYNAGAGQPQHF. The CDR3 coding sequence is TGTGCCAGCAGTTACAACGCGGGGGCCGGTCAGCCCCAGCATTTT.